Shown below are 8 T cell receptor beta chains from a single sample sequenced in a study of CXCR3-negative and CXCR3-positive naive CD8 T cells (dated by TCRdb to the late 2010s). Instrument used: NextSeq 550. The Human TCR Profiling Kit (MiLaboratory) was used to prepare UMI-labeled 5' RACE TRB cDNA libraries. The reads were reprocessed in TCRdb, with one entry per CDR3 protein sequence and no accompanying DNA. The table kept for this sample lists around 96,000 distinct CDR3 sequences. The top ten constitute 1.7% of the sample. The sample comprised naive CXCR3- CD8+ T cells from blood. The cell subset or site label on this specimen signifies: CD45RO-CCR7+CD27+CD95- naive CD8+ T cells lacking CXCR3 (TNR3-). These receptors originate from a human donor in good health. Some clones in this sample may be carry-over from other donors' samples.

The J gene is TRBJ2-1, the V gene TRBV12-3 or TRBV12-4; TCRdb calls TRBD1, which cannot be checked without DNA. The CDR3 length is 15 residues. CDR3 region: CASTPPGQGANEQFF.

The chain has TRBV28 and TRBJ2-1; lacking DNA, the TRBD2 call made by TCRdb goes unchecked. The CDR3 extends over 14 amino acids. Looked up from germline, CDR1 is MDHEN and CDR2 is SYDVKM. CDR3 loop: CASNQREGYNEQFF.

The gene calls are TRBV5-1 and TRBJ1-2; no DNA is available, so the TRBD1 call from TCRdb remains unchecked. The length of the CDR3 is 15 residues. Germline CDR1 and CDR2: SGHRS and YFSETQ. The CDR3 loop is CASSLEGGMSYGYTF. The complete variable domain, with remaining parts taken from reference TRBV5-1 and TRBJ1-2, reads KAGVTQTPRYLIKTRGQQVTLSCSPISGHRSVSWYQQTPGQGLQFLFEYFSETQRNKGNFPGRFSGRQFSNSRSEMNVSTLELGDSALYLCASSLEGGMSYGYTFGSGTRLTVV.

The rearrangement uses TRBV5-1 and TRBJ2-1; checking the TCRdb D call of TRBD1 is not possible without DNA. Germline V CDR1 and CDR2: SGHRS, YFSETQ. There are 16 residues in the CDR3. Here the CDR3 reads CASSLGQGTELDEQFF.

V gene TRBV20-1 combines with J gene TRBJ1-3. The V gene's germline CDR1 is DFQATT and CDR2 SNEGSKA (reference sequence). This CDR3 comprises 15 residues. The CDR3 loop reads CSAQIAQVHGNTIYF.

The chain uses TRBV2 and TRBJ1-1. CDR1 SNHLY and CDR2 FYNNEI come from the germline V gene. CDR3 length: 13 residues. The CDR3 sequence is CASSDPGSTEAFF.

The rearrangement links TRBV7-2 to TRBJ2-5; TCRdb selects TRBD1, and the lack of DNA leaves this call unchecked. Germline CDR1 and CDR2: SGHTA and FQGNSA. The CDR3 length is 12 residues. The chain's CDR3 is CASSVPRETQYF.

The CDR3 reads CASSLSGGASTDTQYF. The V gene is TRBV7-3, the J gene TRBJ2-3; TCRdb indicates TRBD1, and absent DNA this call remains unverified. There are 16 residues in the CDR3. Germline lookup yields CDR1 SGHTA and CDR2 FQGTGA.